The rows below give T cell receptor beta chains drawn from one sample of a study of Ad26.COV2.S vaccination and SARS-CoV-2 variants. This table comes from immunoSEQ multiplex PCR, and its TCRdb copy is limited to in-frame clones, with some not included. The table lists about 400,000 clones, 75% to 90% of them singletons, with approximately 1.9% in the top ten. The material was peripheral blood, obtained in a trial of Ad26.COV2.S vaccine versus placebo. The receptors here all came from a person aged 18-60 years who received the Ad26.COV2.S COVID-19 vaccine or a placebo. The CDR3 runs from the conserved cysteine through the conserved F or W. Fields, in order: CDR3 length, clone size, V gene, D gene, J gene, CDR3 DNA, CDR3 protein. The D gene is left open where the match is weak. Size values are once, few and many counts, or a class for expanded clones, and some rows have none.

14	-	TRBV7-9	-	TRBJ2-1	TGTGCCAGCAGGACAAGAGGAAACTCCAATGAGCAGTTCTTC	CASRTRGNSNEQFF
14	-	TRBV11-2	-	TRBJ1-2	TGTGCCAGCAGCGATCGAAACACAGATTACGGCTACACCTTC	CASSDRNTDYGYTF
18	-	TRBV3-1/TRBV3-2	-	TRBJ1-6	TGTGCCAGCAGCCAAGTTAGTTTAAGGGATCGATATAATTCACCCCTCCACTTT	CASSQVSLRDRYNSPLHF
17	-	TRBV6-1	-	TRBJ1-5	TGTGCCAGCAGTGAATTGGGGGGGGGAGTCAGCAATCAGCCCCAGCATTTT	CASSELGGGVSNQPQHF
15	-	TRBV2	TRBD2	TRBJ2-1	TGTGCCAGCAGAGTAGCGGGAGGATCCTACAATGAGCAGTTCTTC	CASRVAGGSYNEQFF
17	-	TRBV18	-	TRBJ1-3	TGTGCCAGCTCACCACCGATAGGTTCGGACTCTGGAAACACCATATATTTT	CASSPPIGSDSGNTIYF
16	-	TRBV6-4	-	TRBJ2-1	TGTGCCAGCAGTGTCGGTCAGGGGGGGATCTACAATGAGCAGTTCTTC	CASSVGQGGIYNEQFF
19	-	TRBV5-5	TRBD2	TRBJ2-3	TGTGCCAGCAGCTTAACAGTACTAGCGGGAGTAGGTAGCACAGATACGCAGTATTTT	CASSLTVLAGVGSTDTQYF
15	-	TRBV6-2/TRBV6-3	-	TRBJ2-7	TGTGCCAGCAGTTCCCTTTCCGGGAGTACCTACGAGCAGTACTTC	CASSSLSGSTYEQYF
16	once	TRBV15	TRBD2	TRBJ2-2	TGTGCCACCAGCTTGGGAGCGGGAGGGTACACCGGGGAGCTGTTTTTT	CATSLGAGGYTGELFF
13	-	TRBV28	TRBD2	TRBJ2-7	TGTGCCAGCGTTAGCGGGAGCTCCTACGAGCAGTACTTC	CASVSGSSYEQYF
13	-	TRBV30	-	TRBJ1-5	TGTGCCTGGGCCCAGGGAAACAATCAGCCCCAGCATTTT	CAWAQGNNQPQHF
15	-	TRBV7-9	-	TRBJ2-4	TGTGCCAGCAGCCATCCCGCCCTAGCCAAAAACATTCAGTACTTC	CASSHPALAKNIQYF
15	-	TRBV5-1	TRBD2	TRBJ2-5	TGCGCCAGCAGTAGCGGGAGGGCCGAGGGAGAGACCCAGTACTTC	CASSSGRAEGETQYF
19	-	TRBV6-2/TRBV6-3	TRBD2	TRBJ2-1	TGTGCCAGCAGTTATGATCCCGCCGGAGCGGGAGGCCCCTACAATGAGCAGTTCTTC	CASSYDPAGAGGPYNEQFF
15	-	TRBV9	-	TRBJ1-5	TGTGCCAGCAGCGTAGATAGTTCTGGCAATCAGCCCCAGCATTTT	CASSVDSSGNQPQHF
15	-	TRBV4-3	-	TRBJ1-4	TGCGCCAGCAGCCAAGACAGCGCCCAATGGGAAAAACTGTTTTTT	CASSQDSAQWEKLFF